The 23 T cell receptor beta chains below all came from one sample that was sequenced in a study of CD8+ T cells in alopecia areata. In each case, RNA was isolated and then reverse transcribed into cDNA as the sequencing template. TCRdb's table, derived via immunoSEQ multiplex PCR, lists solely in-frame clones and lacks some. This sample has around 80,000 clones, with around 54% found just once. Sequenced material: NKG2D-high CD8+ T cells sorted from blood. The receptors come from a human donor with alopecia areata.

This chain links TRBV15 with TRBJ1-1, with D perhaps matching TRBD1 (5 bases). V shed 5 bases and J shed 6 bases, with 13 bases lying between them. The CDR3 has 13 residues. Germline CDR1 LNHNV, CDR2 YYDKDF (reference sequence). The CDR3: CATSFRGTAEAFF. CDR3 bases: TGTGCCACCAGCTTCCGTGGGACCGCTGAAGCTTTCTTT. The entire variable domain, with the rest obtained from reference TRBV15 and TRBJ1-1, is as follows: DAMVIQNPRYQVTQFGKPVTLSCSQTLNHNVMYWYQQKSSQAPKLLFHYYDKDFNNEADTPDNFQSRRPNTSFCFLDIRSPGLGDTAMYLCATSFRGTAEAFFGQGTRLTVV.

This CDR3 reads CATRTGGLTDTQYF. CDR3 DNA: TGTGCCACCCGGACGGGGGGCCTCACAGATACGCAGTATTTT. This chain uses TRBV6-5 with TRBJ2-3; maybe TRBD2 (7 bases). V lost 10 bases, J lost 2 bases, and 16 bases lay in between. Germline V gives CDR1 MNHEY, CDR2 SVGAGI. The CDR3 has 14 residues.

The chain carries TRBV14 and TRBJ2-7; possible D gene TRBD2, 6 bases. Trimming cost V 4 bases and J 8 bases, with 21 bases left between them. CDR3 length equals 15 residues. Germline V gene sequence: CDR1 SGHDN, CDR2 FVKESK. DNA for the CDR3: TGTGCCAGCAGCCCCACTAGCCTCGGTCCTAGTAAGCAGTACTTC. This codes for CASSPTSLGPSKQYF. The full variable domain, with the rest looked up from reference TRBV14 and TRBJ2-7, is EAGVTQFPSHSVIEKGQTVTLRCDPISGHDNLYWYRRVMGKEIKFLLHFVKESKQDESGMPNNRFLAERTGGTYSTLKVQPAELEDSGVYFCASSPTSLGPSKQYFGPGTRLTVT.

The chain has TRBV25-1 and TRBJ1-1; D gene uncertain. The CDR3 is 14 residues long. Germline V gene sequence: CDR1 MGHDK, CDR2 SYGVNS. V was cut by 9 bases and J by 2 bases, with 16 bases left in between. The CDR3: CASSGRARNTEAFF. The CDR3 DNA reads TGTGCCAGTAGCGGACGGGCTAGAAACACTGAAGCTTTCTTT. Complete variable domain (other parts from reference TRBV25-1 and TRBJ1-1): EADIYQTPRYLVIGTGKKITLECSQTMGHDKMYWYQQDPGMELHLIHYSYGVNSTEKGDLSSESTVSRIRTEHFPLTLESARPSHTSQYLCASSGRARNTEAFFGQGTRLTVV.

The chain recombines TRBV29-1 with TRBJ2-1, with D unclear. The length of the CDR3 is 12 residues. V lost 6 bases and J 1 base, leaving 7 bases between the germline ends. Germline lookup yields CDR1 SQVTM and CDR2 ANQGSEA. The CDR3 nucleotides are TGCAGCGTGGCTACGTCCTACAATGAGCAGTTCTTC. The encoded protein is CSVATSYNEQFF.

J is TRBJ2-5 and V is TRBV29-1; TRBD1 aligns across 10 bases. In germline, CDR1 is SQVTM, CDR2 ANQGSEA. The trim removed 4 bases at V and 3 bases at J, leaving 8 bases unmatched. The CDR3 is 15 residues long. CDR3 DNA: TGCAGCGTTGTACCGGGACAGGGGTCCGAAGAGACCCAGTACTTC. Protein sequence: CSVVPGQGSEETQYF. Filled out from reference TRBV29-1 and TRBJ2-5, the complete variable domain reads SAVISQKPSRDICQRGTSLTIQCQVDSQVTMMFWYRQQPGQSLTLIATANQGSEATYESGFVIDKFPISRPNLTFSTLTVSNMSPEDSSIYLCSVVPGQGSEETQYFGPGTRLLVL.

The rearrangement links TRBV7-2 to TRBJ2-1, with D possibly being TRBD1 (5 bases). This CDR3 is built from 15 residues. The V gene's germline CDR1 is SGHTA and CDR2 FQGNSA. Trimming pared 1 base from V and 7 bases from J, leaving 14 bases between. CDR3 loop: CASSLGTYSLNEQFF. The CDR3 DNA reads as TGTGCCAGCAGCTTAGGGACATACTCCCTAAATGAGCAGTTCTTC.

The chain employs TRBV7-2 and TRBJ2-7; a possible D gene is TRBD2 (6 bases). The CDR3 length is 14 residues. The germline CDR1 and CDR2 sequences are SGHTA and FQGNSA. Trimming pared 1 base from V and 3 bases from J, leaving 10 bases between. The CDR3 DNA reads as TGTGCCAGCAGCTTAGAAAGCGGGCACTACGAGCAGTACTTC. It is translated as CASSLESGHYEQYF.

The rearrangement uses TRBV27 and TRBJ1-5; D is unresolved. The V gene's germline CDR1 is MNHEY and CDR2 SMNVEV (reference sequence). Trimming pared 4 bases from V and 0 bases from J, leaving 7 bases between. This CDR3 spans 14 amino acids. This CDR3 reads CASSWGDSNQPQHF. The CDR3 nucleotides read TGTGCCAGCAGTTGGGGAGATAGCAATCAGCCCCAGCATTTT.

This clone was counted only a few times. The V call is TRBV14, the J call TRBJ2-1; 8 nucleotides agree with TRBD2. Germline-derived CDR1 and CDR2 are SGHDN and FVKESK. This CDR3 is built from 16 residues. The J segment lost 0 bases and the V segment lost 0 bases, leaving 1 base of the junction unmatched. For the CDR3, the DNA is TGTGCCAGCAGCCAAGACGGGGGGGACTCCTACAATGAGCAGTTCTTC. Translated, it gives CASSQDGGDSYNEQFF.

The chain is built from TRBV2 and TRBJ2-7; D possibly corresponds to TRBD1 (5 bases). The germline gives CDR1 SNHLY, CDR2 FYNNEI. Between the trimmed V and J ends, which lost 2 bases and 5 bases, there was a span of 19 bases. This CDR3 spans 16 amino acids. The CDR3 DNA reads TGTGCCAGCAGTGAAAACCTAGGCGGCAGGGCGGACGAGCAGTACTTC. It specifies CASSENLGGRADEQYF.

The V call is TRBV29-1, the J call TRBJ2-1; D unclear. The CDR3 extends over 10 amino acids. Germline V gene data show CDR1 as SQVTM and CDR2 as ANQGSEA. Trimming removed 3 bases at V and 7 bases at J, with 4 bases between. CDR3 DNA: TGCAGCGTTGAGGGGAATGAGCAGTTCTTC. It codes for CSVEGNEQFF.

This chain uses TRBV29-1 with TRBJ2-1, with D tentatively TRBD2 (7 bases). Germline CDR1 SQVTM, CDR2 ANQGSEA. CDR3 length: 13 amino acids. V lost 4 bases to trimming and J lost 4 bases, with 11 bases between them. The CDR3 loop reads CSVGSGTYNEQFF. CDR3 coding DNA: TGCAGCGTTGGGAGCGGGACATACAATGAGCAGTTCTTC.

This clone occurred once. This sequence joins TRBV4-1 and TRBJ1-1; D unresolved. The CDR3 has 14 amino acids. Germline V CDR1 and CDR2: MGHRA, YSYEKL. The germline V and J ends were trimmed by 0 bases and 8 bases, with 13 bases remaining between them. The CDR3 DNA is TGCGCCAGCAGCCAAGATTACACTACGGGAGAAGCTTTCTTT. It is translated as CASSQDYTTGEAFF.

The chain employs TRBV4-1 and TRBJ2-2; unclear D gene. Germline V CDR1 and CDR2: MGHRA, YSYEKL. Trimming shortened V by 1 base and J by 7 bases, and 7 bases separated the two germline ends. The CDR3 totals 13 residues. The CDR3 is CASSQASVGELFF. As DNA, the CDR3 is TGCGCCAGCAGCCAAGCGAGCGTCGGGGAGCTGTTTTTT.

This chain connects TRBV4-1 to TRBJ2-5; 9 positions agree with TRBD2. The ends lost 4 bases at V and 10 bases at J; junction bases unmatched: 13. Germline lookup yields CDR1 MGHRA and CDR2 YSYEKL. The CDR3 contains 15 residues. As DNA, the CDR3 is TGCGCCAGCAGCCGAGCGGGAGGCCTCCAGGGGGACCAGTACTTC. This gives the protein CASSRAGGLQGDQYF.

The V and J genes are TRBV7-9 and TRBJ2-7, with D uncertain. The CDR3 totals 12 residues. In germline, CDR1 is SEHNR, CDR2 FQNEAQ (reference sequence). V lost 3 bases and J lost 6, with 9 bases in between. The CDR3 nucleotides read TGTGCCAGCAGCTTCCGAGGTTTCGAGCAGTACTTC. It yields the protein CASSFRGFEQYF.

This clone was seen a single time. V gene TRBV5-1 combines with J gene TRBJ2-2, with no clear D. The CDR3 is made up of 13 amino acids. Germline V lookup: CDR1 SGHRS, CDR2 YFSETQ. V lost 4 bases and J lost 7, with 11 bases in between. Here the CDR3 reads CASSPPMSGELFF. The CDR3 coding sequence is TGCGCCAGCAGCCCCCCCATGAGCGGGGAGCTGTTTTTT. Combining the CDR3 with reference TRBV5-1 and TRBJ2-2 gives the whole variable domain KAGVTQTPRYLIKTRGQQVTLSCSPISGHRSVSWYQQTPGQGLQFLFEYFSETQRNKGNFPGRFSGRQFSNSRSEMNVSTLELGDSALYLCASSPPMSGELFFGEGSRLTVL.

The sample holds a few counts of this clone. At the DNA level, this CDR3 is encoded by other sequences in the same sample as well. The chain couples TRBV4-1 to TRBJ2-5; D possibly corresponds to TRBD1 (6 bases). Per the germline V gene, CDR1 is MGHRA and CDR2 is YSYEKL. The CDR3 loop spans 13 amino acids. Trimming removed 4 bases at V and 1 base at J, with 7 bases between. CDR3 loop: CASSPGVQETQYF. In DNA, the CDR3 is TGCGCCAGCAGCCCAGGGGTCCAAGAGACCCAGTACTTC.

About this clone itself: The sample carries other DNA sequences with the same CDR3. The chain joins TRBV15 to TRBJ2-1; 7 bases agree with TRBD2. The germline gives CDR1 LNHNV, CDR2 YYDKDF (reference sequence). This CDR3 has 14 residues. V lost 3 bases and J lost 7; bases outside the gene matches: 6. The CDR3 coding sequence is TGTGCCACCAGCAGCTCTAGCGGCTCTAATGAGCAGTTCTTC. It yields the protein CATSSSSGSNEQFF.

The genes are TRBV4-1 and TRBJ1-1, with no clear D. Between the trimmed V and J ends, which lost 5 bases and 1 base, there was a span of 11 bases. The CDR3 has 14 amino acids. From germline, CDR1 is MGHRA and CDR2 YSYEKL. The CDR3 coding sequence is TGCGCCAGCAGCTGGGGAGAAAGGAACACTGAAGCTTTCTTT. Translated, it gives CASSWGERNTEAFF.

The J gene is TRBJ2-5, the V gene TRBV29-1, with TRBD2 as a possible D gene (6 bases). The J call could be wrong; TRBJ2-7 is a better fit for the DNA end. The CDR3 spans 12 residues. Germline CDR1 SQVTM, CDR2 ANQGSEA. The CDR3 nucleotides are TGCAGCGTTGAAGGGGAGGCCTACGAGCAGTACTTC. Translation gives CSVEGEAYEQYF.

This clone has just a few counts. The chain is built from TRBV28 and TRBJ2-3; the match to TRBD2 covers 8 bases. V dropped 5 bases and J dropped 4; count of bases not matched to a gene: 5. Germline loops: CDR1 MDHEN, CDR2 SYDVKM. The CDR3 spans 14 residues. The CDR3 reads CASSPTSAPDTQYF. Written as DNA, the CDR3 is TGTGCCAGCAGTCCGACTAGCGCCCCAGATACGCAGTATTTT.